A selection of T cell receptor beta chains follows, all from one sample in a study of cytomegalovirus exposure and HLA in healthy donors. The protocol was immunoSEQ multiplex PCR, while the TCRdb copy is restricted to in-frame clones and leaves out a portion. The data hold just over 85,000 clones, with 76% observed a single time. The sample comprised PBMCs. The receptors shown here come from a middle-aged man in good health and CMV-seronegative. The CDR3 runs from the conserved cysteine through the conserved F or W. D genes are given only for firm matches. Not all rows give a size; the values are once, few, many and, for expanded clones, a class.

d_gene: -
len: 16
abundance: -
v_gene: TRBV19
j_gene: TRBJ1-2
CDR3nt: TGTGCCAGTAGTATAGATCGGGAGTCACTTAACTATGGCTACACCTTC
CDR3aa: CASSIDRESLNYGYTF

d_gene: -
len: 11
abundance: -
v_gene: TRBV7-9
j_gene: TRBJ2-1
CDR3nt: TGTGCCGGATCACAGGGCAATGAGCAGTTCTTC
CDR3aa: CAGSQGNEQFF

d_gene: -
len: 14
abundance: few
v_gene: TRBV27
j_gene: TRBJ1-2
CDR3nt: TGTGCCAGCAGTTTAGGGGTAGCGAACTATGGCTACACCTTC
CDR3aa: CASSLGVANYGYTF

d_gene: TRBD1
len: 13
abundance: -
v_gene: TRBV5-6
j_gene: TRBJ2-3
CDR3nt: TGTGCCAGCGAGTCGACAGGGTCAGATACGCAGTATTTT
CDR3aa: CASESTGSDTQYF

d_gene: TRBD1
len: 15
abundance: -
v_gene: TRBV19
j_gene: TRBJ2-7
CDR3nt: TGTGCCAGTAGTGGGACACCGGGACAGGTAAACGAGCAGTACTTC
CDR3aa: CASSGTPGQVNEQYF

d_gene: TRBD1
len: 14
abundance: -
v_gene: TRBV7-9
j_gene: TRBJ1-1
CDR3nt: TGTGCCAGCCGCCAGACGACTACAGGGGCGGGGGCTTTCTTT
CDR3aa: CASRQTTTGAGAFF

d_gene: -
len: 13
abundance: -
v_gene: TRBV28
j_gene: TRBJ2-1
CDR3nt: TGTGCCAGCAGTTTATCGTTTTTAGTCGAGCAGTTCTTC
CDR3aa: CASSLSFLVEQFF

d_gene: -
len: 13
abundance: -
v_gene: TRBV7-6
j_gene: TRBJ2-1
CDR3nt: TGTGCCAGCAGCTTAGGTCCCAGGCCGGAGCAGTTCTTC
CDR3aa: CASSLGPRPEQFF

d_gene: -
len: 17
abundance: -
v_gene: TRBV30
j_gene: TRBJ1-4
CDR3nt: TGTGCCTGGGTCGGAGGGGCAGCAGGTGCAACTAATGAAAAACTGTTTTTT
CDR3aa: CAWVGGAAGATNEKLFF

d_gene: TRBD1
len: 14
abundance: -
v_gene: TRBV5-1
j_gene: TRBJ1-2
CDR3nt: TGCGCCAGCAGCTTGGAGGGGGCAAAGGATGGCTACACCTTC
CDR3aa: CASSLEGAKDGYTF

d_gene: TRBD2
len: 17
abundance: -
v_gene: TRBV7-2
j_gene: TRBJ2-7
CDR3nt: TGTGCCAGCAGCCTTGGACTAGCGGGGGTTCACTCCTACGAGCAGTACTTC
CDR3aa: CASSLGLAGVHSYEQYF

d_gene: TRBD2
len: 17
abundance: -
v_gene: TRBV5-1
j_gene: TRBJ2-5
CDR3nt: TGCGCCAGCAGCCCGGGACTAGCGGGGCCTGACGGAGAGACCCAGTACTTC
CDR3aa: CASSPGLAGPDGETQYF

d_gene: -
len: 13
abundance: -
v_gene: TRBV9
j_gene: TRBJ1-3
CDR3nt: TGTGCCAGCAGCATGGGGGCCGGAAACACCATATATTTT
CDR3aa: CASSMGAGNTIYF

d_gene: -
len: 15
abundance: few
v_gene: TRBV30
j_gene: TRBJ1-2
CDR3nt: TGTGCCTGGAGAACCTACAGGGTAGGGAGGGATGGCTACACCTTC
CDR3aa: CAWRTYRVGRDGYTF

d_gene: -
len: 15
abundance: -
v_gene: TRBV7-9
j_gene: TRBJ2-5
CDR3nt: TGTGCCAGCAGCTTAGCGTGGTCCCCCGAGGGCCCCCAGTACTTC
CDR3aa: CASSLAWSPEGPQYF

d_gene: -
len: 11
abundance: -
v_gene: TRBV5-5
j_gene: TRBJ2-7
CDR3nt: TGTGCCAGCGGGGGGGGCCACGAGCAGTACTTC
CDR3aa: CASGGGHEQYF

d_gene: TRBD2
len: 14
abundance: few
v_gene: TRBV10-3
j_gene: TRBJ2-3
CDR3nt: TGTGCCATCAGTGGGACTAGCGGGTGGGATACGCAGTATTTT
CDR3aa: CAISGTSGWDTQYF

d_gene: -
len: 15
abundance: few
v_gene: TRBV4-3
j_gene: TRBJ2-7
CDR3nt: TGCGCCAGCAGCCAAGAGGTTACAGCTTGGGTCGAGCAGTACTTC
CDR3aa: CASSQEVTAWVEQYF

d_gene: -
len: 13
abundance: -
v_gene: TRBV28
j_gene: TRBJ1-5
CDR3nt: TGTGCCAGCAGCTCAAATACTGATCAGCCCCAGCATTTT
CDR3aa: CASSSNTDQPQHF

d_gene: -
len: 15
abundance: -
v_gene: TRBV9
j_gene: TRBJ2-1
CDR3nt: TGTGCCAGCAGCGCCCTTGGGGACTCATACAATGAGCAGTTCTTC
CDR3aa: CASSALGDSYNEQFF

d_gene: -
len: 16
abundance: -
v_gene: TRBV19
j_gene: TRBJ1-1
CDR3nt: TGTGCCAGTAGTACCGTGACACTTCCAGGGAACACTGAAGCTTTCTTT
CDR3aa: CASSTVTLPGNTEAFF

d_gene: TRBD1
len: 15
abundance: few
v_gene: TRBV6-5
j_gene: TRBJ1-1
CDR3nt: TGTGCCAGCAGGCAGATAGACAGGGATGGGACTGAAGCTTTCTTT
CDR3aa: CASRQIDRDGTEAFF

d_gene: TRBD1
len: 13
abundance: few
v_gene: TRBV4-3
j_gene: TRBJ2-7
CDR3nt: TGCGCCAGCAGCCCCGGACAGGCTTACGAGCAGTACTTC
CDR3aa: CASSPGQAYEQYF

d_gene: -
len: 14
abundance: -
v_gene: TRBV7-2
j_gene: TRBJ2-5
CDR3nt: TGTGCCAGCAGCTCCAGGGGAAACCAAGAGACCCAGTACTTC
CDR3aa: CASSSRGNQETQYF

d_gene: TRBD1
len: 16
abundance: -
v_gene: TRBV11-3
j_gene: TRBJ1-3
CDR3nt: TGTGCCAGCAGCTCAGGGGACAGGGGGCTCGGAAACACCATATATTTT
CDR3aa: CASSSGDRGLGNTIYF

d_gene: -
len: 13
abundance: once
v_gene: TRBV7-9
j_gene: TRBJ2-3
CDR3nt: TGTGCCAGCAGCCGGGGGATCACAGATACGCAGTATTTT
CDR3aa: CASSRGITDTQYF

d_gene: -
len: 16
abundance: few
v_gene: TRBV7-8
j_gene: TRBJ1-1
CDR3nt: TGTGCCAGCAGCCTAACCCCGGGACACCAGAACACTGAAGCTTTCTTT
CDR3aa: CASSLTPGHQNTEAFF

d_gene: -
len: 17
abundance: once
v_gene: TRBV5-1
j_gene: TRBJ1-4
CDR3nt: TGCGCCAGCAGCCCGGGCGGGGGCGCAGGGTTAAAGGAAAAACTGTTTTTT
CDR3aa: CASSPGGGAGLKEKLFF

d_gene: TRBD2
len: 16
abundance: -
v_gene: TRBV27
j_gene: TRBJ2-3
CDR3nt: TGTGCCAGCAGTTTCTTACGTAGCGGGGGGGGAGATACGCAGTATTTT
CDR3aa: CASSFLRSGGGDTQYF

d_gene: TRBD1
len: 14
abundance: -
v_gene: TRBV19
j_gene: TRBJ2-3
CDR3nt: TGTGCCAGTTCGACAGGGGGAGGCACAGATACGCAGTATTTT
CDR3aa: CASSTGGGTDTQYF

d_gene: -
len: 15
abundance: -
v_gene: TRBV25-1
j_gene: TRBJ1-1
CDR3nt: TGTGCCAGCAGTCCCCGGGGGGCGGTTGAGGCTGAAGCTTTCTTT
CDR3aa: CASSPRGAVEAEAFF

d_gene: -
len: 14
abundance: few
v_gene: TRBV6-1
j_gene: TRBJ2-3
CDR3nt: TGTGCCACCCAATCGGACGGGGACACAGATACGCAGTATTTT
CDR3aa: CATQSDGDTDTQYF

d_gene: TRBD1
len: 17
abundance: -
v_gene: TRBV7-2
j_gene: TRBJ2-7
CDR3nt: TGTGCCAGCAGCTGGACCGGGACAGGGGGAATTGGGTACGAGCAGTACTTC
CDR3aa: CASSWTGTGGIGYEQYF

d_gene: -
len: 14
abundance: -
v_gene: TRBV11-1
j_gene: TRBJ1-1
CDR3nt: TGTGCCAGCAGCTTAGTGACAGGGAACACTGAAGCTTTCTTT
CDR3aa: CASSLVTGNTEAFF

d_gene: -
len: 16
abundance: -
v_gene: TRBV5-1
j_gene: TRBJ1-3
CDR3nt: TGCGCCAGCAGCTTGGAAGGGGCTAGCTCTGGAAACACCATATATTTT
CDR3aa: CASSLEGASSGNTIYF

d_gene: TRBD2
len: 16
abundance: -
v_gene: TRBV7-9
j_gene: TRBJ2-3
CDR3nt: TGTGCCAGCAGCAAACTAGCGGGGTCTAGCACAGATACGCAGTATTTT
CDR3aa: CASSKLAGSSTDTQYF

d_gene: TRBD2
len: 15
abundance: few
v_gene: TRBV6-1
j_gene: TRBJ2-2
CDR3nt: TGTGCCAGCAGTGAAGTCCCCGCGGGGGCCGGGGAGCTGTTTTTT
CDR3aa: CASSEVPAGAGELFF

d_gene: -
len: 15
abundance: -
v_gene: TRBV27
j_gene: TRBJ1-1
CDR3nt: TGTGCCAGCCCTTCCCCGGACAGCATGAACACTGAAGCTTTCTTT
CDR3aa: CASPSPDSMNTEAFF

d_gene: -
len: 15
abundance: -
v_gene: TRBV4-2
j_gene: TRBJ1-4
CDR3nt: TGTGCCAGCAGCCAAGACCGGGGGGCTAGGGAAAAACTGTTTTTT
CDR3aa: CASSQDRGAREKLFF

d_gene: TRBD2
len: 17
abundance: -
v_gene: TRBV30
j_gene: TRBJ2-1
CDR3nt: TGTGCCTGGAATTCCCGCGGCGGGGGACGCTCCTACAATGAGCAGTTCTTC
CDR3aa: CAWNSRGGGRSYNEQFF

d_gene: -
len: 14
abundance: -
v_gene: TRBV5-3
j_gene: TRBJ1-5
CDR3nt: TGTGCCAGAAGCCCCGGGACACCAAATCAGCCCCAGCATTTT
CDR3aa: CARSPGTPNQPQHF

d_gene: TRBD1
len: 15
abundance: -
v_gene: TRBV7-9
j_gene: TRBJ1-2
CDR3nt: TGTGCCAGCAGCTTACCGCCGGGACAGAACTATGGCTACACCTTC
CDR3aa: CASSLPPGQNYGYTF

d_gene: TRBD1
len: 15
abundance: few
v_gene: TRBV30
j_gene: TRBJ2-2
CDR3nt: TGTGCCTGGAGTCCCCGGGACAGGGAAACCGGGGAGCTGTTTTTT
CDR3aa: CAWSPRDRETGELFF

d_gene: -
len: 15
abundance: -
v_gene: TRBV27
j_gene: TRBJ1-2
CDR3nt: TGTGCCAGCAGTTTAGTCCCCGACTACTCCTATGGCTACACCTTC
CDR3aa: CASSLVPDYSYGYTF

d_gene: -
len: 12
abundance: -
v_gene: TRBV29-1
j_gene: TRBJ1-1
CDR3nt: TGCAGCCTTCAACAGGGAGACGCTGAAGCTTTCTTT
CDR3aa: CSLQQGDAEAFF

d_gene: TRBD1
len: 17
abundance: -
v_gene: TRBV7-3
j_gene: TRBJ2-2
CDR3nt: TGTGCCAGCAGCCCAAAGCCAGGGACAGGGGGAACCGGGGAGCTGTTTTTT
CDR3aa: CASSPKPGTGGTGELFF

d_gene: TRBD1
len: 14
abundance: -
v_gene: TRBV19
j_gene: TRBJ1-1
CDR3nt: TGTGCCAGTAGTACAGGGGGTACGAACACTGAAGCTTTCTTT
CDR3aa: CASSTGGTNTEAFF

d_gene: TRBD1
len: 14
abundance: -
v_gene: TRBV28
j_gene: TRBJ1-1
CDR3nt: TGTGCCAGCAGTAATGGACAGGCCAACGCTGAAGCTTTCTTT
CDR3aa: CASSNGQANAEAFF

d_gene: -
len: 17
abundance: few
v_gene: TRBV7-2
j_gene: TRBJ2-7
CDR3nt: TGTGCCAGCAGCTTAGCGGGGTGGGGCGGGGTGGGGCGGGAGCAGTACTTC
CDR3aa: CASSLAGWGGVGREQYF

d_gene: -
len: 14
abundance: -
v_gene: TRBV6-6
j_gene: TRBJ1-1
CDR3nt: TGTGCCAGCAGTTACGAGGAGATGAACACTGAAGCTTTCTTT
CDR3aa: CASSYEEMNTEAFF

d_gene: TRBD1
len: 15
abundance: once
v_gene: TRBV9
j_gene: TRBJ1-5
CDR3nt: TGTGCCAGCAGCCAGACAGGGGTAAACAATCAGCCCCAGCATTTT
CDR3aa: CASSQTGVNNQPQHF

d_gene: -
len: 13
abundance: -
v_gene: TRBV25-1
j_gene: TRBJ1-2
CDR3nt: TGTGCCAGCAGTGAAGGACAGCACTATGGCTACACCTTC
CDR3aa: CASSEGQHYGYTF